This T cell receptor beta chain is from a study of shared clonotypes between healthy human individuals. Study-level results: Larger estimated richness was generally seen in naive subsets than in memory subsets.

Positive CCR7 selection of CD45RO-negative cells yielded the naive CD8 cells, and terminally differentiated effector memory CD45RA+ cells were excluded. Turning to this clone: No antigen is known for it. The same CDR3 can be traced to other DNA sequences in this sample.

J gave up 2 bases and V 4 bases, and 5 bases lay outside the gene matches. Germline V gene lookup returns CDR1 SGDLS and CDR2 YYNGEE. This CDR3 is 15 amino acids long. Measured with immunoSEQ multiplex PCR; TCRdb has only the in-frame clones, and not every one. The sample has about 2.2 million clones, just under 95% seen once; the top ten hold more than 1.5%. V gene TRBV9 combines with J gene TRBJ2-7; 11 positions match TRBD2. Input material: naive CD8+ T cells from PBMCs. This TCR was recovered from a man between 18 and 29 years old in good health. Some clones in this sample may be carry-over from other donors' samples. The CDR3 is CASSLGTSGTYEQYF. CDR3 DNA: TGTGCCAGCAGCCTCGGGACTAGCGGAACCTACGAGCAGTACTTC.